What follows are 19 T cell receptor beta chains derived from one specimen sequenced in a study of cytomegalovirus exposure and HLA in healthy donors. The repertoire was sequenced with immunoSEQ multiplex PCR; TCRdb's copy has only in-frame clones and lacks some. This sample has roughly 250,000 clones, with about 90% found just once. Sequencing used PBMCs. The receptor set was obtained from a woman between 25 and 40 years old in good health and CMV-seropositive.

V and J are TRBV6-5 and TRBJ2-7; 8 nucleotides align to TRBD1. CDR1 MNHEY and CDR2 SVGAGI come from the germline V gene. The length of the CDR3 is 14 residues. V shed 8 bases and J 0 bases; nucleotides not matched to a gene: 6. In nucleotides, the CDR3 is TGTGCCAGCGGCCGGGACAGGACCTCCTACGAGCAGTACTTC. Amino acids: CASGRDRTSYEQYF.

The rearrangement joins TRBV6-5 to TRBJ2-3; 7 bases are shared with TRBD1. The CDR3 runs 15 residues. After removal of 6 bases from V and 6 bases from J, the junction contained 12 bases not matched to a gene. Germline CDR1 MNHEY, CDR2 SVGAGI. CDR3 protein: CASRPTGDPGDTQYF. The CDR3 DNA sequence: TGTGCCAGCAGGCCAACAGGGGACCCGGGGGATACGCAGTATTTT.

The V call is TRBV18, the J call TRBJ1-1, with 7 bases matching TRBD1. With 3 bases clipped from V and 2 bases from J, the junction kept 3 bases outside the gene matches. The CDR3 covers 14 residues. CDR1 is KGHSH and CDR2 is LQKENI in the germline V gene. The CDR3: CASSPPGGNTEAFF. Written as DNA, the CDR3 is TGTGCCAGCTCACCTCCAGGGGGTAACACTGAAGCTTTCTTT.

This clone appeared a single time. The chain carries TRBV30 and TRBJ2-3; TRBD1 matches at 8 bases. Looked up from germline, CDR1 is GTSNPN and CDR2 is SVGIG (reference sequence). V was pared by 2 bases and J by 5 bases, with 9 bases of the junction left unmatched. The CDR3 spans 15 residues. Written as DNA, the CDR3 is TGTGCCTGGAGTTTTGTAGGACAGGGTGTAGATACGCAGTATTTT. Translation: CAWSFVGQGVDTQYF.

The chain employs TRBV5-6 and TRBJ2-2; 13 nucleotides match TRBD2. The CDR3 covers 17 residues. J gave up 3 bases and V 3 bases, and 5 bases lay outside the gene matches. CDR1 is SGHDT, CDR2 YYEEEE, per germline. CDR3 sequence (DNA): TGTGCCAGCAGCTCATGGACTAGCGGGAGACACACCGGGGAGCTGTTTTTT. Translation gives CASSSWTSGRHTGELFF.

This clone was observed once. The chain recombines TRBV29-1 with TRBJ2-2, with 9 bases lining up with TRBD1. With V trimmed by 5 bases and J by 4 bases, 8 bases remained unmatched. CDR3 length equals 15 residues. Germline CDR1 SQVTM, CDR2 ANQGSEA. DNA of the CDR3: TGCAGCGTTTTCGGGGGACAGGGTTCCACCGGGGAGCTGTTTTTT. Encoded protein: CSVFGGQGSTGELFF.

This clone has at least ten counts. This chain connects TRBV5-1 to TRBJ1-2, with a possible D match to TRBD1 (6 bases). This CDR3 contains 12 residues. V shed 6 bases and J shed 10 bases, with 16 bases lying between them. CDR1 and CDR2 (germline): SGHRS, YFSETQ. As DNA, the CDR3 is TGCGCCAGCACTTTGGTTGCAGGGGACTACACCTTC. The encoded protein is CASTLVAGDYTF.

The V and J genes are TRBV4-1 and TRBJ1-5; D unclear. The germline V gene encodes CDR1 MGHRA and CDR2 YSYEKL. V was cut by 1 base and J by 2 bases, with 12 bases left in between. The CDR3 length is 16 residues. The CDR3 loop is CASSQGEVAGNQPQHF. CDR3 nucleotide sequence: TGCGCCAGCAGCCAAGGAGAGGTTGCGGGCAATCAGCCCCAGCATTTT.

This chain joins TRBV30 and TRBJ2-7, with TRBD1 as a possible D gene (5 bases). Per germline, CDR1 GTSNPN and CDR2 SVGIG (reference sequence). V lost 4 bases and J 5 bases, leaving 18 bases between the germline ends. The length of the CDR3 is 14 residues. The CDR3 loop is CAWNLGLEGNEQYF. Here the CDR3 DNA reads TGTGCCTGGAACCTGGGGCTAGAAGGGAACGAGCAGTACTTC. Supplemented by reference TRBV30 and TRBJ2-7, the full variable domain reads SQTIHQWPATLVQPVGSPLSLECTVEGTSNPNLYWYRQAAGRGLQLLFYSVGIGQISSEVPQNLSASRPQDRQFILSSKKLLLSDSGFYLCAWNLGLEGNEQYFGPGTRLTVT.

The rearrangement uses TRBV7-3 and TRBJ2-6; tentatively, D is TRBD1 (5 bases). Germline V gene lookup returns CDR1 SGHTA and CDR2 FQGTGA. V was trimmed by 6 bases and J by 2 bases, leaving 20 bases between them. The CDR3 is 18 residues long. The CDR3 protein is CASSSQTKTGTGANVLTF. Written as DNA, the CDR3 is TGTGCCAGCAGTTCACAGACAAAAACAGGAACTGGGGCCAACGTCCTGACTTTC.

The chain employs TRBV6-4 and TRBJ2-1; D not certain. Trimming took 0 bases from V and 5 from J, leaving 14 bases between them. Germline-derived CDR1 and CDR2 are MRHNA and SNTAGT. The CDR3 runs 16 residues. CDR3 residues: CASSDSAAPLNNEQFF. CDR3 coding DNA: TGTGCCAGCAGTGACTCGGCGGCCCCTTTAAACAATGAGCAGTTCTTC.

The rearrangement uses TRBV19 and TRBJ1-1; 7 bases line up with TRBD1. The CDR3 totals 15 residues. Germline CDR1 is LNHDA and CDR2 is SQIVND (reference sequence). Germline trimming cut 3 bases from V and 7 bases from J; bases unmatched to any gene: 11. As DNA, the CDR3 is TGTGCCAGTAGTATCGGCCCCGGGACAGTCAGTGAAGCTTTCTTT. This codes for CASSIGPGTVSEAFF. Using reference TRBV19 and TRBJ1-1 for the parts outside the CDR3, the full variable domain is DGGITQSPKYLFRKEGQNVTLSCEQNLNHDAMYWYRQDPGQGLRLIYYSQIVNDFQKGDIAEGYSVSREKKESFPLTVTSAQKNPTAFYLCASSIGPGTVSEAFFGQGTRLTVV.

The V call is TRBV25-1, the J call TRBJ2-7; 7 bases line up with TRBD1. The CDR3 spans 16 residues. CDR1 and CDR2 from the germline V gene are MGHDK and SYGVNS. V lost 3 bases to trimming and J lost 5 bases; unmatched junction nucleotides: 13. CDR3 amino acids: CASSDIQNRGDDEQYF. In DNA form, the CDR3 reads TGTGCCAGCAGTGATATTCAAAACAGGGGTGACGACGAGCAGTACTTC.

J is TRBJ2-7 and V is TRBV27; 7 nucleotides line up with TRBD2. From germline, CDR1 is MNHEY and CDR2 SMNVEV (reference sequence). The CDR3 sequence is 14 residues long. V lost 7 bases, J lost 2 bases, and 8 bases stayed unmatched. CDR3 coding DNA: TGTGCCAGCAAAGTGGGGGGGGGTGCCTACGAGCAGTACTTC. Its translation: CASKVGGGAYEQYF.

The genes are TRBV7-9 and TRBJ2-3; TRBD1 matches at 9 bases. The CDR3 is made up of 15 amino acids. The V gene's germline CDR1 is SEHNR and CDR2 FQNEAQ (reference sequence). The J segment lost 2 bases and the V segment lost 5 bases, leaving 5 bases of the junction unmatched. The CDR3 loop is CASSRTGDNTDTQYF. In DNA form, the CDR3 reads TGTGCCAGCAGCAGGACAGGGGATAACACAGATACGCAGTATTTT.

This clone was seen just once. The CDR3 is CASSSTNPGQLPDNYGYTF. The CDR3 nucleotides read TGTGCCAGCAGCTCAACCAACCCGGGACAGTTACCTGATAACTATGGCTACACCTTC. V and J are TRBV7-2 and TRBJ1-2, with 7 bases fitting TRBD1. The CDR3 consists of 19 residues. The junction had 18 bases not matched to a gene; V was cut back by 4 bases and J by 1 base. CDR1 is SGHTA, CDR2 FQGNSA, per germline.

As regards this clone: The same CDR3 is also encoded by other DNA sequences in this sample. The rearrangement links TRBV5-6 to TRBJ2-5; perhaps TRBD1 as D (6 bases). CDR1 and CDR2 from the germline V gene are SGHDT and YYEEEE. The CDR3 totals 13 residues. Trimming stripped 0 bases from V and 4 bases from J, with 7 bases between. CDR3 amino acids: CASSLGGGETQYF. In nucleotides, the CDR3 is TGTGCCAGCAGCTTGGGAGGGGGAGAGACCCAGTACTTC.

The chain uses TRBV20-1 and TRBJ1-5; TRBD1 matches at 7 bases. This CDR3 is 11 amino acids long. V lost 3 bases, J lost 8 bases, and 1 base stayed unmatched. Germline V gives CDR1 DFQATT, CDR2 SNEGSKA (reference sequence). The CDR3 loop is CSASTGEPQHF. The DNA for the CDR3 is TGCAGTGCTAGCACAGGGGAGCCCCAGCATTTT.

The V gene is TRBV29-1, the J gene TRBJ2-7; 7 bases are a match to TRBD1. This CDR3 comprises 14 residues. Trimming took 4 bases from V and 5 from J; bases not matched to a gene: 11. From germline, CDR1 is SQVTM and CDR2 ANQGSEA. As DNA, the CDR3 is TGCAGCGTTGGCCAGACAGGGCCTCTGAACGAGCAGTACTTC. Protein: CSVGQTGPLNEQYF.